This TCR beta chain emerged from a study of cytomegalovirus exposure and HLA in healthy donors. This CDR3 is 16 amino acids long. V lost 2 bases to trimming and J lost 0 bases; unmatched junction nucleotides: 6. This PCR relied on a set of 60 Vbeta primers and 13 Jbeta primers. Measured with immunoSEQ multiplex PCR; TCRdb has only the in-frame clones, and not every one. The table lists 30,000 to 50,000 clones, with 3% to 4% in the top ten. The V and J genes are TRBV5-3 and TRBJ2-7; 9 bases map to TRBD2. TRBV5-3 is classed as an ORF, of uncertain function. Material for sequencing was PBMCs. The clonotype was recovered from a woman in her 30s in good health and CMV-seropositive. CDR3 amino acids: CARSFPSAGGSYEQYF. The CDR3 DNA sequence: TGTGCCAGAAGCTTTCCCTCAGCGGGGGGCTCCTACGAGCAGTACTTC.